This TCR beta chain was recovered during a study of blood T cell repertoires in COVID-19. Sequencing was performed with immunoSEQ multiplex PCR; in TCRdb, only in-frame clones are kept and a portion is missing. The top ten clones hold approximately 1.7% of a sample with more than 200,000 clones, over 75% of them seen once. The study drew participants aged roughly 18 to 89 years from approximately 23 US areas. Cohorts were determined from participant-reported clinical history. CDR3 length: 16 amino acids. Germline V CDR1 and CDR2: MNHEY, SMNVEV (reference sequence). The V end was cut by 0 bases, the J end by 2 bases, with 11 bases between.

The gene calls are TRBV27 and TRBJ1-5; a weak D match, TRBD1 (6 bases). The origin of this receptor is a man aged 40-50 years who had recovered from COVID-19. Sequencing input: PBMCs or T cells enriched from blood (not recorded which). This CDR3 is CASSLSQGIGNQPQHF. For the CDR3, the DNA is TGTGCCAGCAGTTTATCCCAGGGGATCGGCAATCAGCCCCAGCATTTT.